The 2 T cell receptor beta chains in this list originate from one sample, sequenced in a study of CD8 T cells in Susac syndrome. The RNA input was roughly 0.45 to 1 ug, and it was reverse transcribed with random hexamers. TCRdb re-called the immunoSEQ multiplex PCR reads with MiXCR, one entry per CDR3 protein. The sample consists of approximately 140,000 distinct CDR3 sequences, approximately 95% of them appearing once. The specimen was CD4+ T cells from PBMCs. The receptors shown here come from a human donor with multiple sclerosis.

This chain uses TRBV28 with TRBJ2-7, with D tentatively TRBD2 (5 bases). The CDR3 contains 14 residues. Germline values: CDR1 MDHEN, CDR2 SYDVKM. Trimming left V 7 bases short and J 6 bases short, with 19 bases between. CDR3 amino acids: CASTPGGYHFEQYF. DNA for the CDR3: TGTGCCAGCACCCCCGGAGGATACCACTTCGAGCAGTACTTC.

The rearrangement uses TRBV12-3 or TRBV12-4 and TRBJ2-3; D is possibly TRBD1 or TRBD2 (6 bases each). The CDR3 length is 17 residues. Trimming left V 3 bases short and J 1 base short, with 17 bases between. The chain's CDR3 is CASSFWIGGQGTDTQYF. CDR3 sequence (DNA): TGTGCCAGCAGTTTTTGGATCGGGGGCCAAGGCACAGATACGCAGTATTTT.